The rows below give T cell receptor beta chains drawn from one sample of a study of shared clonotypes between healthy human individuals. Profiled with immunoSEQ multiplex PCR; TCRdb holds only in-frame clones, not every one. The sample carries 2 million to 3 million clones, over 85% recorded once. Material: naive CD4+ T cells from PBMCs. The receptors were sampled from a man between 18 and 29 years old in good health. Some clones in this sample may be carry-over from other donors' samples. CDR3s include the opening cysteine and the closing phenylalanine or tryptophan. Fields, in order: V gene, J gene, clone size, D gene, CDR3 protein, CDR3 DNA. A D gene is named only where the DNA matches it firmly. The listing skips clone size in some rows; elsewhere it reads once, few, many or a size class.

TRBV14	TRBJ2-1	-	-	CASSQLLADLPEQFF	TGTGCCAGCAGCCAACTACTAGCTGACCTACCTGAGCAGTTCTTC
TRBV5-1	TRBJ2-3	once	TRBD1	CASSSWTGGTDTQYF	TGCGCCAGCAGCAGCTGGACAGGGGGCACAGATACGCAGTATTTT
TRBV28	TRBJ1-1	-	TRBD1	CASTRGDRDFAEAFF	TGTGCCAGCACCCGTGGAGACAGGGACTTCGCTGAAGCTTTCTTT
TRBV28	TRBJ2-7	-	TRBD1	CASTRQGAGSYEQYF	TGTGCCAGCACGCGACAGGGGGCGGGCTCCTACGAGCAGTACTTC
TRBV28	TRBJ1-2	few	-	CASRGYGYTF	TGTGCCAGCAGGGGCTATGGCTACACCTTC
TRBV5-1	TRBJ1-2	-	-	CASSLKDRNYGYTF	TGCGCCAGCAGCCTGAAGGACAGAAACTATGGCTACACCTTC
TRBV15	TRBJ2-3	-	TRBD1	CATSRVLGTGFRDTQYF	TGTGCCACCAGCAGAGTTTTAGGGACAGGGTTTAGAGATACGCAGTATTTT
TRBV18	TRBJ2-2	-	TRBD2	CASSLNSGSRTGELFF	TGTGCCAGCTCACTCAATAGCGGGAGTCGGACCGGGGAGCTGTTTTTT
TRBV5-6	TRBJ1-1	-	-	CASSLLENTEAFF	TGTGCCAGCAGCTTGCTCGAGAACACTGAAGCTTTCTTT
TRBV7-8	TRBJ2-7	-	-	CASSLALTYEQYF	TGTGCCAGCAGCTTAGCTCTTACCTACGAGCAGTACTTC
TRBV11-2	TRBJ2-5	-	-	CASSLGWRGGETQYF	TGTGCCAGCAGCTTAGGTTGGAGGGGGGGAGAGACCCAGTACTTC
TRBV7-2	TRBJ1-2	-	-	CASSYGLFYGYTF	TGTGCCAGCAGCTACGGTCTGTTCTATGGCTACACCTTC
TRBV18	TRBJ2-7	once	-	CASSLEQVSYEQYF	TGTGCCAGCTCACTCGAACAGGTTTCGTACGAGCAGTACTTC
TRBV7-9	TRBJ1-1	-	TRBD1	CASSLRLGQGKGTEAFF	TGTGCCAGCAGCTTACGGTTGGGACAGGGAAAGGGTACTGAAGCTTTCTTT
TRBV6-5	TRBJ2-1	-	-	CASSYDPGAEQFF	TGTGCCAGCAGTTACGACCCTGGCGCTGAGCAGTTCTTC
TRBV28	TRBJ1-1	few	-	CASRRGATEAFF	TGTGCCAGCAGGCGAGGGGCGACTGAAGCTTTCTTT
TRBV5-1	TRBJ2-3	-	TRBD1	CASSSTGGTDTQYF	TGCGCCAGCAGCTCGACAGGGGGAACAGATACGCAGTATTTT
TRBV6-5	TRBJ1-5	-	-	CASSSALPSEQPQHF	TGTGCCAGCAGTTCCGCACTTCCTTCAGAGCAGCCCCAGCATTTT
TRBV20-1	TRBJ2-7	-	-	CSAPLTNEQYF	TGCAGTGCACCCCTAACTAACGAGCAGTACTTC
TRBV7-2	TRBJ1-5	-	-	CASSLGRFVNQPQHF	TGTGCCAGCAGCTTAGGAAGGTTCGTGAATCAGCCCCAGCATTTT
TRBV11-1	TRBJ2-5	-	-	CASSPRVRSETQYF	TGTGCCAGCAGCCCTCGTGTCAGGTCTGAGACCCAGTACTTC
TRBV30	TRBJ1-2	-	TRBD1	CAWGQGSGYTF	TGTGCCTGGGGACAGGGGAGTGGCTACACCTTC
TRBV29-1	TRBJ1-5	few	-	CSVGTDLDQPQHF	TGCAGCGTTGGGACAGACTTAGATCAGCCCCAGCATTTT
TRBV7-9	TRBJ2-3	-	-	CASSLGPGVADTQYF	TGTGCCAGCAGCTTAGGGCCAGGGGTGGCAGATACGCAGTATTTT
TRBV5-4	TRBJ2-1	-	TRBD2	CASSSPTSGLYNEQFF	TGTGCCAGCAGCTCCCCGACTAGCGGGTTATACAATGAGCAGTTCTTC